This TCR beta chain came from a study of graft-versus-host responses after intestinal transplantation. Study details: Transplant recipients had multivisceral, liver-intestinal, or isolated intestinal grafts. The study, taken as a whole, reports: Recipient marrow contained GvH clones, some of which appeared first in ileum or blood.

V shed 6 bases, J shed 2 bases, and the junction held 6 bases outside the gene matches. Germline V lookup: CDR1 MGHRA, CDR2 YSYEKL. The CDR3 runs to 15 residues. As concerns this clone: Its cognate antigen is unknown.

Some clones are missing from TCRdb's copy, which holds only in-frame ones; the method was immunoSEQ multiplex PCR. Of about 82,000 clones in the sample, approximately 90% are singletons; the top ten hold 0.3% to 0.35%. The TCR comes from a human donor who was the organ donor for an intestinal transplant. The input for sequencing was unstimulated CD4+ T cells sorted from spleen or lymph node cells, taken before transplant. V and J are TRBV4-1 and TRBJ2-3, with TRBD1 identical over 9 bases. The CDR3, as DNA: TGCGCCAGCAGATCAGACAGGGGGTCCACAGATACGCAGTATTTT. The encoded protein is CASRSDRGSTDTQYF.